These 24 T cell receptor beta chains came from one sample sequenced in a study of blood T cell repertoires in COVID-19. Clones were read by immunoSEQ multiplex PCR, and TCRdb kept only the in-frame ones, dropping some. The data show 200,000 to 250,000 clones, 82% seen once. Sequenced material: PBMCs or T cells enriched from blood (not recorded which). The receptors stem from a woman aged 60-70 years who had recovered from COVID-19.

The chain carries TRBV7-3 and TRBJ2-2; 9 bases match TRBD1. Trimming took 5 bases from V and 3 from J; bases not matched to a gene: 7. The CDR3 consists of 16 residues. Germline V gives CDR1 SGHTA, CDR2 FQGTGA. The DNA of the CDR3 is TGTGCCAGCAGCCCAAGACAGGGGGAAGACACCGGGGAGCTGTTTTTT. Translation gives CASSPRQGEDTGELFF.

This chain connects TRBV19 to TRBJ2-5, with 7 positions matching TRBD1. Germline V lookup: CDR1 LNHDA, CDR2 SQIVND (reference sequence). The V segment lost 5 bases and the J segment 5 bases; nucleotides outside the gene matches: 11. This CDR3 is 15 amino acids long. CDR3 residues: CASSDLRGSRETQYF. For the CDR3, the DNA is TGTGCCAGTAGTGACCTCAGGGGGAGCCGGGAGACCCAGTACTTC.

The chain combines TRBV7-2 with TRBJ1-3; D perhaps matches TRBD1 (6 bases). From germline, CDR1 is SGHTA and CDR2 FQGNSA. V lost 5 bases and J 0 bases, leaving 17 bases between the germline ends. CDR3 size: 17 residues. The CDR3 DNA reads as TGTGCCAGCAGCCCTCTGGGGGCAGCTCGCTCTGGAAACACCATATATTTT. Encoded protein: CASSPLGAARSGNTIYF.

The chain combines TRBV7-9 with TRBJ1-4; D gene ambiguous. This CDR3 contains 16 residues. Germline assignment: CDR1 SEHNR and CDR2 FQNEAQ (reference sequence). Trimming took off 5 bases at V and 7 bases at J, with 20 bases between the two ends. CDR3 nucleotides: TGTGCCAGCAGCACACCGGCAATGGGTCGGGTTGAAAAACTGTTTTTT. Translating gives CASSTPAMGRVEKLFF.

Here the CDR3 DNA reads TGTGCCAGCAGCTTAAGCGGGGGGCGGCATGAGCAGTTCTTC. It is translated as CASSLSGGRHEQFF. The chain recombines TRBV11-3 with TRBJ2-1; TRBD2 matches at 9 bases. CDR1 is SGHNT and CDR2 is YENEEA in the germline V gene. V dropped 2 bases and J dropped 8; count of bases not matched to a gene: 4. The length of the CDR3 is 14 residues.

The chain's CDR3 is CASSSQEHQETQYF. In DNA form, the CDR3 reads TGTGCCAGCAGCTCACAGGAGCACCAAGAGACCCAGTACTTC. The chain recombines TRBV2 with TRBJ2-5; perhaps TRBD1 as D (5 bases). The CDR3 has 14 residues. Looked up from germline, CDR1 is SNHLY and CDR2 is FYNNEI. V lost 6 bases and J lost 0, with 11 bases in between.

The V gene is TRBV2, the J gene TRBJ2-1, with 8 bases lining up with TRBD1. J was trimmed by 0 bases and V by 0 bases; bases with no gene match: 1. The CDR3 sequence is 16 residues long. Germline loops: CDR1 SNHLY, CDR2 FYNNEI. The CDR3 region is CASSEADRASYNEQFF. CDR3 sequence (DNA): TGTGCCAGCAGTGAAGCGGACAGGGCCTCCTACAATGAGCAGTTCTTC.

The rearrangement links TRBV6-5 to TRBJ1-6, with TRBD1 identical over 9 bases. V dropped 0 bases and J dropped 10; count of bases not matched to a gene: 4. This CDR3 is built from 15 residues. CDR1 MNHEY and CDR2 SVGAGI come from the germline V gene. The CDR3 coding sequence is TGTGCCAGCAGTTACTCTACAGGGGGCGGGTCACCCCTCCACTTT. Protein sequence: CASSYSTGGGSPLHF.

V usage is TRBV7-9 and J usage is TRBJ2-1; D is uncertain. This CDR3 has 11 amino acids. Looked up from germline, CDR1 is SEHNR and CDR2 is FQNEAQ (reference sequence). The V and J ends lost 4 bases and 8 bases respectively, with 6 bases between them. The CDR3 reads CASSSSYEQFF. The CDR3 DNA sequence: TGTGCCAGCAGCTCCTCCTATGAGCAGTTCTTC. Drawing the rest from reference TRBV7-9 and TRBJ2-1, the complete variable domain is DTGVSQNPRHKITKRGQNVTFRCDPISEHNRLYWYRQTLGQGPEFLTYFQNEAQLEKSRLLSDRFSAERPKGSFSTLEIQRTEQGDSAMYLCASSSSYEQFFGPGTRLTVL.

The chain recombines TRBV3-1 (or the pseudogene TRBV3-2) with TRBJ2-1; 10 nucleotides align to TRBD2. The CDR3 extends over 14 amino acids. Looked up from germline, CDR1 is LGHDT and CDR2 is YNNKEL (reference sequence). Trimming at V came to 5 bases and at J to 2 bases, leaving 0 bases not matched to a gene. The CDR3 coding sequence is TGTGCCAGCAGCAGCGGGAGGGCCTACAATGAGCAGTTCTTC. Protein product: CASSSGRAYNEQFF.

This clone has a handful of counts. This chain connects TRBV29-1 to TRBJ1-4, with TRBD1 matching 10 bases. The CDR3 is made up of 14 amino acids. Germline values: CDR1 SQVTM, CDR2 ANQGSEA. The ends lost 5 bases at V and 6 bases at J; junction bases unmatched: 6. The chain's CDR3 is CSVKLGTGDEKLFF. The DNA for the CDR3 is TGCAGCGTTAAACTCGGGACAGGGGATGAAAAACTGTTTTTT.

The chain is built from TRBV28 and TRBJ2-7; 7 bases map to TRBD1. Per germline, CDR1 MDHEN and CDR2 SYDVKM. The V and J ends lost 2 bases and 2 bases, in that order; junction bases with no gene match: 3. CDR3 length: 14 residues. The CDR3 is CASSLRTGTYEQYF. In nucleotides, the CDR3 is TGTGCCAGCAGTTTACGGACAGGCACCTACGAGCAGTACTTC.

The V call is TRBV5-6, the J call TRBJ1-6, with TRBD1 identical over 9 bases. The germline V gene has CDR1 SGHDT and CDR2 YYEEEE. The CDR3 is 15 residues long. V lost 0 bases to trimming and J lost 9 bases; unmatched junction nucleotides: 4. CDR3 region: CASSLGDRGSSPLHF. CDR3 coding DNA: TGTGCCAGCAGCTTGGGCGACAGGGGGAGTTCACCCCTCCACTTT.

The chain carries TRBV19 and TRBJ1-2; weak D call: TRBD1 (6 bases). CDR1 LNHDA and CDR2 SQIVND come from the germline V gene (reference sequence). The CDR3 totals 14 residues. V dropped 8 bases and J dropped 8 bases, with 21 bases sitting between them. CDR3 sequence (DNA): TGTGCCAGTTCTGAGGGGGGGGCGGCTAAAGGCTACACCTTC. Its protein is CASSEGGAAKGYTF. Together with reference TRBV19 and TRBJ1-2, the CDR3 gives the full variable domain: DGGITQSPKYLFRKEGQNVTLSCEQNLNHDAMYWYRQDPGQGLRLIYYSQIVNDFQKGDIAEGYSVSREKKESFPLTVTSAQKNPTAFYLCASSEGGAAKGYTFGSGTRLTVV.

This clone came up a few times. J is TRBJ2-7 and V is TRBV19, with a possible D match to TRBD1 (6 bases). The CDR3 length is 15 residues. Trimming took 3 bases from V and 0 from J, leaving 12 bases between them. CDR1 LNHDA and CDR2 SQIVND come from the germline V gene (reference sequence). CDR3 residues: CASSISGTNSYEQYF. In nucleotides, the CDR3 is TGTGCCAGTAGTATCTCAGGGACAAACTCCTACGAGCAGTACTTC. The whole variable domain, filled in from reference TRBV19 and TRBJ2-7, reads DGGITQSPKYLFRKEGQNVTLSCEQNLNHDAMYWYRQDPGQGLRLIYYSQIVNDFQKGDIAEGYSVSREKKESFPLTVTSAQKNPTAFYLCASSISGTNSYEQYFGPGTRLTVT.

This clone was seen a few times. This chain connects TRBV7-9 to TRBJ2-5; 7 bases are a match to TRBD1. Germline CDR1 reads SEHNR; CDR2 reads FQNEAQ (reference sequence). J gave up 2 bases and V 5 bases, and 5 bases lay outside the gene matches. The CDR3 length is 14 residues. CDR3 amino acids: CASSNSGQQETQYF. CDR3 DNA sequence: TGTGCCAGCAGCAATTCGGGACAGCAAGAGACCCAGTACTTC.

CDR3 protein: CASPSGADTQYF. The CDR3 DNA follows: TGTGCCAGCCCCAGTGGTGCAGATACGCAGTATTTT. The chain is built from TRBV5-8 and TRBJ2-3; D is ambiguous. V was shortened by 7 bases and J by 4 bases, with 10 bases between the two germline ends. The CDR3 sequence is 12 residues long. The V gene's germline CDR1 is SGHTS and CDR2 YDEGEE.

This clone was counted between two and nine times. The chain links TRBV6-5 to TRBJ1-5; D uncertain. The CDR3 length is 14 residues. Trimming shortened V by 6 bases and J by 3 bases, and 12 bases separated the two germline ends. CDR1 and CDR2 (germline): MNHEY, SVGAGI. The CDR3 sequence is CASRHPETNQPQHF. DNA of the CDR3: TGTGCCAGCAGACACCCCGAAACCAATCAGCCCCAGCATTTT.

The chain combines TRBV15 with TRBJ2-7, with TRBD1 matching 11 bases. The V gene end was trimmed by 4 bases and the J gene end by 4 bases; junction bases not matched to a gene: 3. The CDR3 is 14 amino acids. The germline V gene has CDR1 LNHNV and CDR2 YYDKDF (reference sequence). DNA of the CDR3: TGTGCCACCAGCAATCGGGACAGGGGGTACGAGCAGTACTTC. Translating it yields CATSNRDRGYEQYF.

The J gene is TRBJ2-3, the V gene TRBV3-1 (or the pseudogene TRBV3-2); 8 bases agree with TRBD2. In germline, CDR1 is LGHDT, CDR2 YNNKEL (reference sequence). Trimming cost V 0 bases and J 6 bases; bases outside gene matches: 8. The CDR3 is 16 residues long. CDR3 in amino acids: CASSQDGERERDTQYF. DNA of the CDR3: TGTGCCAGCAGCCAAGACGGGGAGCGGGAGAGGGATACGCAGTATTTT.

The rearrangement links TRBV7-2 to TRBJ2-1; D is undetermined. This CDR3 region has 16 residues. V lost 5 bases, J lost 2 bases, and 16 bases lay in between. Germline lookup yields CDR1 SGHTA and CDR2 FQGNSA. CDR3 in amino acids: CASSGRVGLPYNEQFF. As DNA, the CDR3 is TGTGCCAGCAGCGGTCGGGTGGGTCTACCCTACAATGAGCAGTTCTTC.

The rearrangement links TRBV2 to TRBJ1-5; possibly TRBD1 for D (5 bases). The CDR3 sequence is 12 residues long. The germline V and J ends were trimmed by 9 bases and 2 bases, with 8 bases remaining between them. Per germline, CDR1 SNHLY and CDR2 FYNNEI. In nucleotides, the CDR3 is TGTGCCAGTCAGGGTCGCAATCAGCCCCAGCATTTT. It encodes CASQGRNQPQHF.

The count of this clone is one. The gene calls are TRBV19 and TRBJ2-2; a possible D gene is TRBD1 (6 bases). The CDR3 runs to 14 residues. The germline V and J ends were trimmed by 6 bases and 1 base, with 9 bases remaining between them. Germline-derived CDR1 and CDR2 are LNHDA and SQIVND (reference sequence). Here the CDR3 reads CASRGTQNTGELFF. Here the CDR3 DNA reads TGTGCCAGTAGGGGGACACAGAACACCGGGGAGCTGTTTTTT.

The chain links TRBV11-2 to TRBJ1-2, with 7 bases lining up with TRBD1. Germline V gene data show CDR1 as SGHAT and CDR2 as FQNNGV. CDR3 size: 15 residues. The V and J ends lost 5 bases and 4 bases, in that order; junction bases with no gene match: 10. The CDR3 loop is CASSPRQGQGYGYTF. CDR3 nucleotides: TGTGCCAGCAGCCCCCGACAGGGTCAAGGCTATGGCTACACCTTC.